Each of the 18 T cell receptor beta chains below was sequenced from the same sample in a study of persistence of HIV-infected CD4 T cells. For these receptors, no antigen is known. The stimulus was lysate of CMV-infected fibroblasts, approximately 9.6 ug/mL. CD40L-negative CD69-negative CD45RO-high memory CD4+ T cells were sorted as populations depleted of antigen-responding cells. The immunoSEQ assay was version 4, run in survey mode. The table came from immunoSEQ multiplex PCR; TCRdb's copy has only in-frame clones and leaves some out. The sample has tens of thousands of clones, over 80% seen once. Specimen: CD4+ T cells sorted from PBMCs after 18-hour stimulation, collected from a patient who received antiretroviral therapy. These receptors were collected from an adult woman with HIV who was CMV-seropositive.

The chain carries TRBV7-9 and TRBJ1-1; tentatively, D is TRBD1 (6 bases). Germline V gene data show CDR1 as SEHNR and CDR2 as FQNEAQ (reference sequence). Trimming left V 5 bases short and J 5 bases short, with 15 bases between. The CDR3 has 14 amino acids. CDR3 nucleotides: TGTGCCAGCAGCCTTAAAGGGGGAGGGACTGAAGCTTTCTTT. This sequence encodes CASSLKGGGTEAFF.

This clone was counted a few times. The CDR3 nucleotides are TGTGCCAGCAGCTTAACAGGGAAGTACACCGGGGAGCTGTTTTTT. This codes for CASSLTGKYTGELFF. V usage is TRBV7-2 and J usage is TRBJ2-2; TRBD1 is a possible D gene (6 bases). Trimming pared 2 bases from V and 3 bases from J, leaving 10 bases between. The CDR3 has 15 amino acids. Germline-derived CDR1 and CDR2 are SGHTA and FQGNSA.

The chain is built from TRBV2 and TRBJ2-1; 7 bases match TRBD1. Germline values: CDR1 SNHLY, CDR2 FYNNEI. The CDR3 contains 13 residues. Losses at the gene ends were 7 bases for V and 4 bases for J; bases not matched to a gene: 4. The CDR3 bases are TGTGCCAGCAATGACAGGGCTTACAATGAGCAGTTCTTC. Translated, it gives CASNDRAYNEQFF.

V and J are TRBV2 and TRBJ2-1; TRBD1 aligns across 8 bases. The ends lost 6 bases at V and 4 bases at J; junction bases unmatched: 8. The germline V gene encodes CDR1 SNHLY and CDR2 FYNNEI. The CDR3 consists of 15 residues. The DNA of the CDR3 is TGTGCCAGCAGCGCCCGGACAGGGAGATACAATGAGCAGTTCTTC. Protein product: CASSARTGRYNEQFF.

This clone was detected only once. The DNA of the CDR3 is TGTGCCAGCGTGCCGTTGAACACTGAAGCTTTCTTT. This codes for CASVPLNTEAFF. V and J are TRBV7-9 and TRBJ1-1, with D unresolved. The CDR3 runs 12 residues. Per germline, CDR1 SEHNR and CDR2 FQNEAQ (reference sequence). The V and J ends lost 8 bases and 0 bases respectively, with 7 bases between them.

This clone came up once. CDR3 in amino acids: CAWSAQSNQPQHF. CDR3 nucleotide sequence: TGTGCCTGGAGTGCCCAGTCCAATCAGCCCCAGCATTTT. The chain joins TRBV30 to TRBJ1-5; no definite D call. Trimming stripped 1 base from V and 3 bases from J, with 7 bases between. There are 13 residues in the CDR3. In germline, CDR1 is GTSNPN, CDR2 SVGIG (reference sequence).

The CDR3 nucleotides are TGTGCCAGCAGCGATCGGACCTCCGGAGCTTTCTTT. Translating gives CASSDRTSGAFF. This chain links TRBV7-2 with TRBJ1-1, with D unclear. V gave up 5 bases and J gave up 10 bases, with 14 bases separating them. Looked up from germline, CDR1 is SGHTA and CDR2 is FQGNSA. The CDR3 is 12 residues long.

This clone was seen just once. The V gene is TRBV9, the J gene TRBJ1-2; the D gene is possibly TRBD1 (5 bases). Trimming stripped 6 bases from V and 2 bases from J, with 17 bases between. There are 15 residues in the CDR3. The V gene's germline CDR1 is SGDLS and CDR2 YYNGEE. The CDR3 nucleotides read TGTGCCAGCACCAAAGGGAGGGGTCAAAACTATGGCTACACCTTC. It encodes CASTKGRGQNYGYTF.

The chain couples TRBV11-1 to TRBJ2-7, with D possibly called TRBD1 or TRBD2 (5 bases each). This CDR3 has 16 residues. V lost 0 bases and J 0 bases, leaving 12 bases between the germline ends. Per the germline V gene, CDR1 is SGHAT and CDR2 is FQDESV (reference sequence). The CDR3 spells CASSLAYGTASYEQYF. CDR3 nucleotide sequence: TGTGCCAGCAGCTTAGCCTACGGGACGGCCTCCTACGAGCAGTACTTC. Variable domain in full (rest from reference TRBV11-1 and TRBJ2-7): EAEVAQSPRYKITEKSQAVAFWCDPISGHATLYWYRQILGQGPELLVQFQDESVVDDSQLPKDRFSAERLKGVDSTLKIQPAELGDSAMYLCASSLAYGTASYEQYFGPGTRLTVT.

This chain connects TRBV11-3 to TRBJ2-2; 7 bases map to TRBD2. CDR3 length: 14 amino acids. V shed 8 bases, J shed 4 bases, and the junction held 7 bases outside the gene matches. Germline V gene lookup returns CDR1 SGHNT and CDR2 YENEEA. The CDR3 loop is CASVEGGLTGELFF. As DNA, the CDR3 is TGTGCCAGCGTAGAGGGAGGGCTCACCGGGGAGCTGTTTTTT.

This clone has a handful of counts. CDR3 residues: CASRPSGVTEAFF. In DNA form, the CDR3 reads TGTGCCAGTAGACCCTCGGGGGTCACTGAAGCTTTCTTT. The genes are TRBV19 and TRBJ1-1; possibly TRBD1 for D (5 bases). With 6 bases removed from V and 4 bases from J, the gap between germline ends came to 12 bases. The germline gives CDR1 LNHDA, CDR2 SQIVND (reference sequence). This CDR3 spans 13 amino acids.

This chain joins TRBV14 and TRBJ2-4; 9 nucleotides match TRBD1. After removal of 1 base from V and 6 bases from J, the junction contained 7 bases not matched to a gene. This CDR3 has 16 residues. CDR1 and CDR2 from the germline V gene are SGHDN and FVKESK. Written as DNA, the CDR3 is TGTGCCAGCAGCCAAGGGGACAGGGCTGGAGGAAACATTCAGTACTTC. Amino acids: CASSQGDRAGGNIQYF.

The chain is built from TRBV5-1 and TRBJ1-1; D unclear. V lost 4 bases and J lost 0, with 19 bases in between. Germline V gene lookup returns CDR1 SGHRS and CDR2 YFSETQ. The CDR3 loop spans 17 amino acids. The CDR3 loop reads CASSPVPQGGLNTEAFF. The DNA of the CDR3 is TGCGCCAGCAGCCCGGTTCCTCAAGGCGGGTTGAACACTGAAGCTTTCTTT.

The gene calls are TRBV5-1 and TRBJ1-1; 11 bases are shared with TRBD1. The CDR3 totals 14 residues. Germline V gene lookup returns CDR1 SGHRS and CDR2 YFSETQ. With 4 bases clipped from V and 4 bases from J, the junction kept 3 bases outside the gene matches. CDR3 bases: TGCGCCAGCAGCATCGGGACAGGGGGCACTGAAGCTTTCTTT. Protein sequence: CASSIGTGGTEAFF.

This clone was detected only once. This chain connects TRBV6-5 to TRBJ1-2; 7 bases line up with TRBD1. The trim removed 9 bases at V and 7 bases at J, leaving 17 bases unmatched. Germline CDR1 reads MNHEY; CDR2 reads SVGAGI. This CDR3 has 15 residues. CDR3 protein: CASRHTGRGKSGYTF. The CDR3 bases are TGTGCCAGTAGGCACACCGGCAGGGGGAAGAGTGGCTACACCTTC.

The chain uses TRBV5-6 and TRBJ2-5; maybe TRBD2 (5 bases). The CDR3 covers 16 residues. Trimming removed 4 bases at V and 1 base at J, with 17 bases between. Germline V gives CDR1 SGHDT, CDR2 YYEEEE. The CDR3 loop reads CASSVPAGVFQETQYF. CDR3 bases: TGTGCCAGCAGCGTTCCAGCCGGGGTATTCCAAGAGACCCAGTACTTC.

In DNA, the CDR3 is TGCGCCAGCAGCCCCGGACAGAAGAGGGAAAAACTGTTTTTT. Residues: CASSPGQKREKLFF. V gene TRBV5-1 combines with J gene TRBJ1-4; D may be TRBD1 (6 bases). CDR3 length: 14 residues. The germline CDR1 and CDR2 sequences are SGHRS and YFSETQ. V lost 4 bases and J lost 8, with 15 bases in between.

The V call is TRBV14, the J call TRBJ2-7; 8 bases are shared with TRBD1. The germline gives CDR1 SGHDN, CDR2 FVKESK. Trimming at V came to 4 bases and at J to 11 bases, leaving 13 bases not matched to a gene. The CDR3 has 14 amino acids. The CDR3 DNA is TGTGCCAGCAGCCTCGACCGTGGACAGGGAATTAAGTACTTC. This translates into CASSLDRGQGIKYF.